The 2 T cell receptor beta chains in this list originate from one sample, sequenced in a study of identifying expanded T cells in peripheral blood. Only in-frame clones appear in the TCRdb table, and some are missing; sequencing was by immunoSEQ multiplex PCR. Of 100,000 or so clones detected, around 88% appear once; the ten largest clones hold roughly 15%. The material sequenced was blood. The receptors originated from a person between 18 and 69 years old in good health.

The rearrangement links TRBV20-1 to TRBJ1-1; D gene ambiguous. V was trimmed by 3 bases and J by 3 bases, leaving 5 bases between them. The CDR3 is made up of 11 amino acids. Germline CDR1 is DFQATT and CDR2 is SNEGSKA (reference sequence). The CDR3 DNA reads as TGCAGTGCTAGGTCGGACACTGAAGCTTTCTTT. Its translation is CSARSDTEAFF.

The rearrangement joins TRBV2 to TRBJ2-5; 11 positions match TRBD2. This CDR3 is 14 amino acids long. V was pared by 6 bases and J by 2 bases, with 2 bases of the junction left unmatched. Germline assignment: CDR1 SNHLY and CDR2 FYNNEI. The CDR3 sequence is CASRPSGGQETQYF. In DNA form, the CDR3 reads TGTGCCAGCAGGCCTAGCGGGGGGCAAGAGACCCAGTACTTC. Full variable domain (missing parts from reference TRBV2 and TRBJ2-5): EPEVTQTPSHQVTQMGQEVILRCVPISNHLYFYWYRQILGQKVEFLVSFYNNEISEKSEIFDDQFSVERPDGSNFTLKIRSTKLEDSAMYFCASRPSGGQETQYFGPGTRLLVL.